Reported below is one T cell receptor beta chain. The antigen is not known. These data come from a study of cytomegalovirus exposure and HLA in healthy donors. Findings and limits, study-wide: Indistinguishable V segments, including TRBV6-2 and TRBV6-3, were excluded.

Germline V CDR1 and CDR2: LNHDA, SQIVND (reference sequence). The CDR3 sequence is 12 residues long. V shed 1 base and J shed 7 bases, with 4 bases lying between them. With 60 Vbeta and 13 Jbeta primers, the PCR was carried out. The data were produced by immunoSEQ multiplex PCR, yet TCRdb's version contains in-frame clones alone and is incomplete. Of roughly 68,000 clones in the sample, about 68% were seen once. What was sequenced was PBMCs. This TCR came from a woman aged 25 to 45 in good health and CMV-seropositive. The V call is TRBV19, the J call TRBJ2-2; D is uncertain. The CDR3 sequence: CASSIGGGELFF. The CDR3, as DNA: TGTGCCAGTAGTATAGGCGGCGGGGAGCTGTTTTTT.